The 28 T cell receptor beta chains below come from one sample, sequenced in a study of cytomegalovirus exposure and HLA in healthy donors (dated by TCRdb to 2015 to 2018). Library method: the immunoSEQ multiplex PCR assay. For the multiplex PCR, a mixture combining 60 forward primers for TCR Vbeta segments and 13 reverse primers for TCR Jbeta segments was used. The source is immuneACCESS, and TCRdb retained only in-frame sequences with V and J called. Part of the clones is not carried over; for the studies checked, unresolved V genes explain less than half of this, and the remainder is unexplained. The sample contains 130,000 to 150,000 clones, approximately 80% of them found a single time. The top ten clones comprise 3.5% to 5.5% of the sample. The sequenced material came from PBMCs. The receptors were sampled from a woman in her forties in good health and CMV-seropositive.

The CDR3 sequence: CGYARGHTDTQYF. The CDR3, as DNA: TGTGGATACGCAAGGGGGCACACAGATACGCAGTATTTT. The chain uses TRBV30 and TRBJ2-3; 7 bases are shared with TRBD1. This CDR3 spans 13 amino acids. Per germline, CDR1 GTSNPN and CDR2 SVGIG (reference sequence).

V and J are TRBV6-6 and TRBJ2-7; D perhaps matches TRBD2 (6 bases). The germline V gene encodes CDR1 MNHNY and CDR2 SVGAGI (reference sequence). The CDR3 consists of 15 residues. V was cut by 5 bases and J by 1 base, with 15 bases left in between. The DNA for the CDR3 is TGTGCCAGCAGTCAACGCGCCGGGACTTCCTACGAGCAGTACTTC. Translation gives CASSQRAGTSYEQYF.

The V call is TRBV5-1, the J call TRBJ2-5, with 9 bases identical to TRBD1. After removal of 4 bases from V and 4 bases from J, the junction contained 14 bases not matched to a gene. The CDR3 loop spans 17 amino acids. CDR1 and CDR2 from the germline V gene are SGHRS and YFSETQ. The CDR3 bases are TGCGCCAGCAGCCGGGGGACAGGGTTGAGTGAGACAGAGACCCAGTACTTC. It encodes CASSRGTGLSETETQYF.

The rearrangement joins TRBV19 to TRBJ1-1, with TRBD1 identical over 8 bases. J lost 2 bases, V lost 8 bases, and 7 bases had no gene match. CDR1 LNHDA and CDR2 SQIVND come from the germline V gene (reference sequence). CDR3 length: 14 residues. CDR3 DNA sequence: TGTGCCAGTGGACAGGGTCGGGCTAACACTGAAGCTTTCTTT. As protein: CASGQGRANTEAFF.

This rearrangement joins TRBV9 to TRBJ2-7; TRBD2 aligns across 7 bases. This CDR3 spans 15 amino acids. V lost 4 bases and J lost 0; bases outside the gene matches: 7. Germline CDR1 and CDR2: SGDLS and YYNGEE. The CDR3 sequence is CASSSGTLSSYEQYF. The CDR3 DNA reads TGTGCCAGCAGCAGCGGGACTCTAAGCTCCTACGAGCAGTACTTC.

The chain recombines TRBV4-1 with TRBJ2-7, with 9 bases that match TRBD2. Germline loops: CDR1 MGHRA, CDR2 YSYEKL. With 4 bases clipped from V and 1 base from J, the junction kept 5 bases outside the gene matches. This CDR3 is 15 amino acids long. The CDR3 sequence is CASSLTSGRSYEQYF. CDR3 bases: TGCGCCAGCAGCCTCACAAGCGGGAGGTCCTACGAGCAGTACTTC.

The chain links TRBV30 to TRBJ1-2; 7 positions agree with TRBD1. Trimming took 0 bases from V and 8 from J; bases not matched to a gene: 6. Germline assignment: CDR1 GTSNPN and CDR2 SVGIG (reference sequence). The CDR3 totals 13 residues. For the CDR3, the DNA is TGTGCCTGGAGTGTACTACAGGGGCTCGGCTACACCTTC. Its protein product is CAWSVLQGLGYTF.

The chain joins TRBV6-1 to TRBJ2-7; possible D gene TRBD1, 5 bases. The germline CDR1 and CDR2 sequences are MNHNS and SASEGT. V lost 10 bases, J lost 1 base, and 17 bases lay in between. CDR3 length: 14 residues. The CDR3 region has the DNA TGTGCCACCACGGAAGACAGCGTGTCCTACGAGCAGTACTTC. Its translation: CATTEDSVSYEQYF.

This clone showed up just a few times. V gene TRBV5-5 combines with J gene TRBJ1-1; D ambiguous. Trimming cost V 2 bases and J 1 base, with 6 bases left between them. The length of the CDR3 is 13 residues. Germline lookup yields CDR1 SGHKS and CDR2 YYEKEE (reference sequence). The CDR3 spells CASSFYGNTEAFF. The CDR3 DNA reads as TGTGCCAGCAGCTTCTACGGGAACACTGAAGCTTTCTTT. Together with reference TRBV5-5 and TRBJ1-1, the CDR3 gives the full variable domain: DAGVTQSPTHLIKTRGQQVTLRCSPISGHKSVSWYQQVLGQGPQFIFQYYEKEERGRGNFPDRFSARQFPNYSSELNVNALLLGDSALYLCASSFYGNTEAFFGQGTRLTVV.

The gene calls are TRBV13 and TRBJ2-5; a possible D gene is TRBD1 (6 bases). The CDR3 sequence is 13 residues long. The germline gives CDR1 PRHDT, CDR2 FYEKMQ (reference sequence). Trimming shortened V by 5 bases and J by 5 bases, and 12 bases separated the two germline ends. CDR3 nucleotides: TGTGCCAGCAGCCTACAGGGATTGGAGACCCAGTACTTC. This codes for CASSLQGLETQYF.

J is TRBJ1-2 and V is TRBV5-4; D remains unclear. Germline V lookup: CDR1 SGHNT, CDR2 YYREEE (reference sequence). Trimming left V 0 bases short and J 0 bases short, with 12 bases between. The CDR3 is made up of 16 amino acids. The CDR3 loop reads CASSLASSVPNYGYTF. CDR3 in DNA: TGTGCCAGCAGCTTGGCATCGAGTGTCCCTAACTATGGCTACACCTTC.

V is TRBV18 and J is TRBJ1-1; no clear D. The CDR3 extends over 13 amino acids. Per the germline V gene, CDR1 is KGHSH and CDR2 is LQKENI. Trimming pared 1 base from V and 8 bases from J, leaving 11 bases between. CDR3 sequence: CASSPLRGLEAFF. As DNA, the CDR3 is TGTGCCAGCTCACCACTTAGAGGGTTGGAAGCTTTCTTT.

The rearrangement joins TRBV7-9 to TRBJ2-1, with 9 bases lining up with TRBD2. This CDR3 contains 13 residues. In germline, CDR1 is SEHNR, CDR2 FQNEAQ (reference sequence). The junction had 5 bases not matched to a gene; V was cut back by 5 bases and J by 9 bases. The CDR3 loop reads CASSGTSSGEQFF. The CDR3 DNA follows: TGTGCCAGCAGCGGGACTAGCAGCGGTGAGCAGTTCTTC.

This chain joins TRBV10-3 and TRBJ2-3, with a tentative D call TRBD2 (5 bases). Trimming stripped 6 bases from V and 2 bases from J, with 12 bases between. Germline CDR1 ENHRY, CDR2 SYGVKD. The CDR3 has 14 amino acids. DNA of the CDR3: TGTGCCATCAGGAGCGACTATGTCACAGATACGCAGTATTTT. Protein: CAIRSDYVTDTQYF.

This clone has only one observation. J is TRBJ1-6 and V is TRBV7-2, with 8 positions matching TRBD1. The V segment lost 5 bases and the J segment 7 bases; nucleotides outside the gene matches: 7. This CDR3 region has 15 residues. Germline CDR1 is SGHTA and CDR2 is FQGNSA. Written as DNA, the CDR3 is TGTGCCAGCAGCAACGGACAGGGTGGGAATTCACCCCTCCACTTT. It codes for CASSNGQGGNSPLHF.

CDR3 loop: CASTSDSGGATDTQYF. The CDR3, as DNA: TGTGCCAGCACCTCGGATAGCGGGGGGGCAACAGATACGCAGTATTTT. V and J are TRBV5-4 and TRBJ2-3; 11 bases map to TRBD2. The CDR3 consists of 16 residues. After removal of 6 bases from V and 3 bases from J, the junction contained 9 bases not matched to a gene. Germline lookup yields CDR1 SGHNT and CDR2 YYREEE (reference sequence).

The V and J genes are TRBV19 and TRBJ2-4, with 8 positions matching TRBD1. V shed 3 bases, J shed 0 bases, and the junction held 7 bases outside the gene matches. The V gene's germline CDR1 is LNHDA and CDR2 SQIVND (reference sequence). The CDR3 runs to 17 residues. Here the CDR3 DNA reads TGTGCCAGTAGTATCCCGACAGGGGCTGGAGCCAAAAACATTCAGTACTTC. It specifies CASSIPTGAGAKNIQYF.

The chain has TRBV6-5 and TRBJ2-5, with 8 bases identical to TRBD1. Near its end, the DNA agrees better with TRBJ2-7, so the J call may be wrong. The length of the CDR3 is 12 residues. CDR1 is MNHEY and CDR2 is SVGAGI in the germline V gene. CDR3 sequence (DNA): TGTGCCAGCAGACAGGGGGACTACGAGCAGTACTTC. Residues: CASRQGDYEQYF.

The rearrangement links TRBV2 to TRBJ2-5; 10 bases match TRBD2. The J call could be wrong; TRBJ2-7 is a better fit for the DNA end. CDR3 size: 15 residues. From germline, CDR1 is SNHLY and CDR2 FYNNEI. The CDR3 region is CASSESVAGGYEQYF. The CDR3 DNA follows: TGTGCCAGCAGCGAATCCGTAGCGGGAGGTTACGAGCAGTACTTC.

CDR3 sequence reads: CASSLGSRGEKLFF. The CDR3 DNA is TGTGCCAGCAGCCTGGGCTCCCGAGGGGAAAAACTGTTTTTT. The V and J genes are TRBV5-4 and TRBJ1-4; no definite D call. CDR3 length equals 14 residues. CDR1 is SGHNT, CDR2 YYREEE, per germline (reference sequence). Deletions cut 4 bases from V and 8 bases from J, with 15 bases between.

V usage is TRBV9 and J usage is TRBJ2-5, with D tentatively TRBD1 (7 bases). Trimming cost V 6 bases and J 3 bases, with 21 bases left between them. CDR1 SGDLS and CDR2 YYNGEE come from the germline V gene. This CDR3 contains 16 residues. CDR3 sequence (DNA): TGTGCCAGCAATGGCAGGGGGGTCGGAAAGGAAGAGACCCAGTACTTC. It codes for CASNGRGVGKEETQYF.

The CDR3 sequence: CAWSPTGEAFF. In DNA form, the CDR3 reads TGTGCCTGGAGCCCTACAGGTGAAGCTTTCTTT. The gene calls are TRBV30 and TRBJ1-1; tentatively, D is TRBD1 (5 bases). V was trimmed by 3 bases and J by 7 bases, leaving 9 bases between them. Per the germline V gene, CDR1 is GTSNPN and CDR2 is SVGIG (reference sequence). The CDR3 is 11 amino acids.

The chain has TRBV13 and TRBJ2-1; no clear D. Germline V gene lookup returns CDR1 PRHDT and CDR2 FYEKMQ (reference sequence). This CDR3 has 13 amino acids. V was trimmed by 4 bases and J by 5 bases, leaving 9 bases between them. The chain's CDR3 is CASSSSLDNEQFF. The CDR3, as DNA: TGTGCCAGCAGCTCCTCACTGGACAATGAGCAGTTCTTC.

This clone came up a few times. This chain joins TRBV14 and TRBJ1-1, with TRBD1 as a possible D gene (5 bases). With 1 base removed from V and 11 bases from J, the gap between germline ends came to 14 bases. The CDR3 has 13 residues. The germline V gene has CDR1 SGHDN and CDR2 FVKESK. The CDR3 DNA sequence: TGTGCCAGCAGCCAAGTTGGGGCCGGGGGGGCTTTCTTT. Encoded protein: CASSQVGAGGAFF.

V gene TRBV6-1 combines with J gene TRBJ2-3, with 13 bases identical to TRBD2. After removal of 9 bases from V and 5 bases from J, the junction contained 5 bases not matched to a gene. CDR3 size: 14 residues. CDR1 MNHNS and CDR2 SASEGT come from the germline V gene. The CDR3 nucleotides read TGTGCCAGGGGGGGGACTAGCGGGATAGATACGCAGTATTTT. Translation: CARGGTSGIDTQYF.

The rearrangement joins TRBV30 to TRBJ2-3; 7 bases match TRBD2. The V gene's germline CDR1 is GTSNPN and CDR2 SVGIG (reference sequence). Trimming took 5 bases from V and 3 from J; bases not matched to a gene: 17. The CDR3 is 17 amino acids. CDR3 bases: TGTGCCTGGTCCCTCGGTCTTGTTGGCGGGAGTACAGATACGCAGTATTTT. Amino acid sequence: CAWSLGLVGGSTDTQYF.

The rearrangement uses TRBV2 and TRBJ2-3, with 9 bases fitting TRBD2. The CDR3 length is 15 residues. J gave up 4 bases and V 4 bases, and 6 bases lay outside the gene matches. Germline CDR1 reads SNHLY; CDR2 reads FYNNEI. CDR3 sequence (DNA): TGTGCCAGCAGTGCGGGAAGCGGGAGGCCAGATACGCAGTATTTT. Its translation: CASSAGSGRPDTQYF.

V is TRBV6-6 and J is TRBJ1-2; D is ambiguous. Germline V lookup: CDR1 MNHNY, CDR2 SVGAGI (reference sequence). With 7 bases removed from V and 7 bases from J, the gap between germline ends came to 13 bases. The length of the CDR3 is 12 residues. The CDR3 region is CASIVPAIGYTF. The CDR3, as DNA: TGTGCCAGCATTGTACCCGCTATTGGCTACACCTTC.